This entry lists 9 T cell receptor beta chains sequenced from one sample in a study of PD-1 blockade in classical Hodgkin lymphoma. Clones were sequenced by immunoSEQ multiplex PCR, and TCRdb holds only the in-frame ones, with some missing. The sample yields about 15,000 clones, approximately 88% seen once. With no exception, relapse followed autologous stem cell transplantation in all patients, and brentuximab vedotin exposure varied. Here the sequenced sample was peripheral blood mononuclear cells (PBMCs), taken before the second cycle of nivolumab. The receptor set was obtained from a human donor with classical Hodgkin lymphoma.

This clone is a singleton in its sample. The gene calls are TRBV10-3 and TRBJ2-7; tentatively, D is TRBD1 (6 bases). The CDR3 extends over 13 amino acids. CDR1 is ENHRY, CDR2 SYGVKD, per germline. V lost 2 bases, J lost 9 bases, and 14 bases lay in between. The CDR3 reads CAISEAGVIGQYF. The CDR3 bases are TGTGCCATCAGTGAGGCAGGGGTTATCGGGCAGTACTTC.

This chain joins TRBV29-1 and TRBJ2-2; D is perhaps TRBD1 or TRBD2 (6 bases each). CDR3 length equals 13 residues. Germline loops: CDR1 SQVTM, CDR2 ANQGSEA. CDR3 sequence (DNA): TGCAGTTCCTACAAACAGGGAGGCGGGGAGCTGTTTTTT. As protein: CSSYKQGGGELFF.

The V gene is TRBV18, the J gene TRBJ2-3; D is possibly TRBD1 (8 bases). V was clipped by 6 bases and J by 0 bases, with 13 bases between them. Germline V gene data show CDR1 as KGHSH and CDR2 as LQKENI. The CDR3 spans 15 residues. Written as DNA, the CDR3 is TGTGCCAGCTCGGGGGGGGACAGGAGCACAGATACGCAGTATTTT. Its protein product is CASSGGDRSTDTQYF.

This clone came up a few times. CDR3 nucleotide sequence: TGTGCCAGCAGTGAACTCTTTAGCGGCGAGCAGTACTTC. This encodes CASSELFSGEQYF. The chain combines TRBV2 with TRBJ2-7, with a tentative D call TRBD2 (6 bases). Trimming removed 2 bases at V and 6 bases at J, with 11 bases between. There are 13 residues in the CDR3. From germline, CDR1 is SNHLY and CDR2 FYNNEI. The full variable domain, with the rest looked up from reference TRBV2 and TRBJ2-7, is EPEVTQTPSHQVTQMGQEVILRCVPISNHLYFYWYRQILGQKVEFLVSFYNNEISEKSEIFDDQFSVERPDGSNFTLKIRSTKLEDSAMYFCASSELFSGEQYFGPGTRLTVT.

This clone appeared a single time. The V gene is TRBV14, the J gene TRBJ2-6; the D gene could be TRBD1 or TRBD2 (6 bases each). Germline CDR1 is SGHDN and CDR2 is FVKESK. V was pared by 2 bases and J by 2 bases, with 10 bases between. This CDR3 has 16 amino acids. CDR3 in amino acids: CASSQIRGAGANVLTF. As DNA, the CDR3 is TGTGCCAGCAGCCAAATTAGGGGGGCTGGGGCCAACGTCCTGACTTTC.

This clone was seen a single time. The rearrangement uses TRBV7-8 and TRBJ1-5, with D perhaps TRBD1 (6 bases). This CDR3 is built from 16 residues. Germline CDR1 is SGHVS and CDR2 is FQNEAQ. V was shortened by 5 bases and J by 6 bases, with 20 bases between the two germline ends. CDR3 in amino acids: CASSPRDTGSAQPQHF. CDR3 nucleotide sequence: TGTGCCAGCAGCCCCAGAGACACAGGGTCAGCTCAGCCCCAGCATTTT.

The rearrangement uses TRBV9 and TRBJ1-6; the D gene is possibly TRBD1 (5 bases). V was cut by 3 bases and J by 4 bases, with 14 bases left in between. CDR3 length: 16 residues. In germline, CDR1 is SGDLS, CDR2 YYNGEE. The CDR3 loop reads CASSAPAGGYNSPLHF. CDR3 nucleotides: TGTGCCAGCAGCGCCCCAGCTGGGGGTTATAATTCACCCCTCCACTTT. Based on the CDR3 plus reference TRBV9 and TRBJ1-6, the full variable domain is DSGVTQTPKHLITATGQRVTLRCSPRSGDLSVYWYQQSLDQGLQFLIQYYNGEERAKGNILERFSAQQFPDLHSELNLSSLELGDSALYFCASSAPAGGYNSPLHFGNGTRLTVT.

Within the sample, this clone is medium-sized. The chain joins TRBV15 to TRBJ1-4; TRBD1 aligns across 7 bases. This CDR3 spans 15 amino acids. CDR1 is LNHNV, CDR2 YYDKDF, per germline (reference sequence). V lost 3 bases and J lost 6; bases outside the gene matches: 7. This chain's CDR3 is CATSRGGTEYEKLFF. The CDR3 DNA reads TGTGCCACCAGCAGGGGAGGGACAGAATATGAAAAACTGTTTTTT.

The chain employs TRBV12-5 and TRBJ2-7; TRBD1 is a possible D gene (6 bases). Germline V lookup: CDR1 LGHNT, CDR2 FRNRAP. Trimming pared 1 base from V and 5 bases from J, leaving 15 bases between. The CDR3 is 15 residues long. The CDR3 is CASGLESGAFHEQYF. In DNA form, the CDR3 reads TGTGCTAGTGGTTTGGAGTCAGGGGCTTTCCACGAGCAGTACTTC. The whole variable domain, filled in from reference TRBV12-5 and TRBJ2-7, reads DARVTQTPRHKVTEMGQEVTMRCQPILGHNTVFWYRQTMMQGLELLAYFRNRAPLDDSGMPKDRFSAEMPDATLATLKIQPSEPRDSAVYFCASGLESGAFHEQYFGPGTRLTVT.